The present entry profiles one T cell receptor (beta chain) with its context. The specificity of this receptor is unknown. No clone much larger than this one lies a single base away; base qualities are absent. Within the sample, other DNA sequences also encode this same CDR3. TCRbeta CDR3 regions were amplified from genomic DNA by means of the immunoSEQ Assay, a bias-controlled multiplex PCR. As for the original processing: The number of nucleated cells in each sample was estimated from the amplification of reference gene primers within the assay. To quantify the absolute abundance of each unique TCRbeta CDR3 rearrangement, sequence reads were collapsed and filtered. Productive Simpson clonality was computed per sample as the square root of Simpson's diversity index over productive rearrangements. The immuneACCESS repertoire file appears here via TCRdb, limited to in-frame rearrangements. These files lack a portion of the clones; in checked studies, under half of the deficit traces to unresolved V genes, and the cause of the others is not known. V and J calls plus clone size are reproduced from that table; the DNA served to infer D and trimming. Present in this sample are around 150,000 clones, 60% to 80% of which were seen just once. The top ten clonotypes cover approximately 10% of the sample.

Another Seattle source contributed samples from volunteer blood donors who had recovered from COVID-19. The collaborating institutions used their own protocols to collect whole blood in K2EDTA tubes. For TCRbeta analysis, collaborators shipped samples in one of three forms: frozen whole blood, isolated PBMCs, or DNA extracted from either of those sample types. From the germline V gene, CDR1 is SGHTA and CDR2 is FQGTGA. Inclusive of the bounding cysteine and phenylalanine, the CDR3 is 16 residues long. Only the CDR3 region is kept as DNA, spanning 48 bases read in frame from base 1. V is pruned by 0 bases and J by 1 base, leaving 1 base of the junction without a gene match. The data derive from a study of blood T cell repertoires in COVID-19 (dated by TCRdb to about 2020). General notes on the study: Samples from collaborators originated in the United States, Italy and Spain and spanned both the acute and convalescent phases of COVID-19. The material from the prospective study consisted of cDNA or gDNA derived from T cells, B-cell-depleted T cells, or PBMCs. The dataset comprised deeply sampled blood TCRbeta repertoires from subjects exposed to, actively infected with, or recovered from COVID-19. The repertoires were released in a freely available public database meant as a resource for research on the immune response to SARS-CoV-2. Samples were obtained from the ongoing ImmuneRACE study (first 160 participants) and from some 1,200 subjects provided by 6 global collaborators. A de-identified subject ID, COVID-19 status, age in years and sex were almost always included in the sample metadata. HLA class I and class II types, where available, came from metadata supplied by the sample provider rather than from assay-based typing.

Study-level results and caveats: The quantity of clinical and demographic metadata differed by source and by participant and was supplied without curation.

This TCR derives from a man aged 55 to 70 who had recovered from COVID-19. Material: peripheral blood. The rearranged chain carries TRBV7-3 and TRBJ2-1, with 9 central nucleotides matching TRBD2. The CDR3 region reads CASSLTSGGSYNEQFF. The DNA reads TGTGCCAGCAGCTTAACTAGCGGGGGTTCCTACAATGAGCAGTTCTTC. Here the CDR3 is joined to the reference TRBV7-3 and TRBJ2-1 genes, and the full variable domain is: GAGVSQTPSNKVTEKGKYVELRCDPISGHTALYWYRQSLGQGPEFLIYFQGTGAADDSGLPNDRFFAVRPEGSVSTLKIQRTERGDSAVYLCASSLTSGGSYNEQFFGPGTRLTVL.